This T cell receptor beta chain was sequenced for a study of T cells in Graves' hyperthyroidism and ophthalmopathy. TCR beta CDR3 region amplification was performed from RNA transcripts. TCR CDR3 underwent first-round RT-PCR with the HTBI primer set. A single record per CDR3 protein comes from TCRdb applying MiXCR to the multiplex PCR reads. Counted here are roughly 600,000 distinct CDR3 sequences, more than 14% occurring once; the ten biggest clones make up roughly an eighth. Concerning this clonotype: The antigen is unknown. Possible read error: a much larger clone is one base away.

The germline V gene encodes CDR1 MDHEN and CDR2 SYDVKM. The CDR3 spans 14 residues. J lost 3 bases, V lost 7 bases, and 5 bases had no gene match. Duration under 3 months, a NOSPECS grade of at least 4, and a Clinical Activity Score of at least 3 characterized the ophthalmopathy patients. It was uncontrolled infection, other autoimmune disease, pregnancy or lactation that excluded patients. Based on clinical symptoms, serum thyroxine and TRAb, thyroid ultrasound and orbital computed tomography, diagnoses were reached. Study-level findings and limits: Blood held most thyroid clonotypes expanded above 0.001 frequency.

The sequence derives from a woman aged 50 to 60 with Graves' ophthalmopathy. The material sequenced was blood. V is TRBV28 and J is TRBJ2-1, with 8 bases aligning to TRBD2. Here the CDR3 reads CASNGREVYNEQFF. The DNA of the CDR3 is TGTGCCAGCAATGGGCGGGAGGTCTACAATGAGCAGTTCTTC.